The sequence of this TCR beta chain was determined in a study of T cell responses to AZD1222 COVID-19 vaccine (dated by TCRdb to the early 2020s). Background on the whole study: AZD1222 recipients given second doses at about 4 weeks or at about 12 weeks were pooled, since spike-specific TCR depth and breadth were not found to differ between the two schedules. Enrollment into the trials was organized by age into subgroups of 18-55, 56-69 and 70-plus years, and those subgroups contained 148, 28 and 57 TCR-sequenced participants, respectively. TCR sequencing was performed for approximately 240 trial participants, of whom about 200 were given two doses of AZD1222 and around 25 were given two doses of MenACWY control vaccine.

Turning to this clone: It has no known antigen specificity. Base qualities are missing; no much larger clone stands one base away.

The CDR3 regions of human TCRbeta chains were subjected to immunosequencing. Regarding the original processing steps: Repertoire TCRs were matched against a reference library of SARS-CoV-2-specific TCRs generated with the MIRA antigen-specificity platform. Breadth was defined as the fraction of unique TCRs that were SARS-CoV-2-associated, and depth was defined as the fraction of total T cells that were SARS-CoV-2-associated. Each spike-specific TCR was assigned to its reactive spike region and to a CD4 or CD8 class using the MIRA data. Log10-transformed breadth and depth values were compared by one-way ANOVA with Sidak's multiple comparisons tests. This immuneACCESS table, as held by TCRdb, lists in-frame sequences with V and J called but not all clones. Of the missing ones, under half trace to an unresolved V gene in checked studies; the others have no known cause. The DNA gave D and trimming, while V, J and clone size come from that table. The sample contains over 85,000 clones, around 93% of them found a single time. The ten largest account for 7.5% to 9% of the sample.

According to the study, the label for this sample's time point signals: baseline before first vaccination. The vaccinee samples were drawn from two UK trials, COV001 and COV002, one of which was a single-blind randomized controlled phase 2/3 trial testing AZD1222 (ChAdOx1 nCoV-19) in healthy adults. Trial participant PBMC samples were collected at day 0 and day 28 after the second dose for TCRbeta chain sequencing. What the work shows at the level of the full study, not this receptor alone: Participants were mostly white British and included more females than males, and it was suggested by the authors that clonal diversity may have been underestimated. Spike-specific TCR breadth and depth rose significantly after two AZD1222 doses compared with day 0 and with MenACWY recipients. The 56-69-year group was small, and its depth increase did not reach significance, likely because of low power. Vaccine-associated CD4 TCRs spanned the whole spike protein, with dominant responses in regions 160-218 and 743-854. Only five to seven AZD1222 recipients were SARS-CoV-2 seropositive at baseline, limiting conclusions about previously exposed vaccinees. Reportedly, close to half of the unique spike-specific TCRs recognized epitopes lying outside the regions that are mutated in the B.1.351 and B.1.1.7 variants. Because no day 14 peak-response samples were available, the repertoires could be characterized only after the peak T cell response.

The origin of this receptor is an adult in good health. The source was peripheral blood, collected on day 0 of AZD1222 vaccination.

The CDR3 protein is CASSSEGGSSYNEQFF. In nucleotides, the sequence is TGCGCCAGCAGCTCGGAGGGGGGAAGCTCCTACAATGAGCAGTTCTTC. The receptor chain draws on TRBV5-1 and TRBJ2-1; the D segment may tentatively be TRBD1 or TRBD2, each giving 6 matched bases. In the germline V gene, CDR1 corresponds to SGHRS and CDR2 to YFSETQ. Its CDR3 holds 16 amino acids, cysteine through phenylalanine. Just the 48-base CDR3 DNA is kept, in frame starting at base 1. The germline ends are 13 bases apart after V is trimmed by 3 bases and J by 0 bases.